This TCR beta chain originates from a study of CXCR3-negative and CXCR3-positive naive CD8 T cells. Whole-study results and caveats: Memory cells differed in TRBV-TRBJ usage, but naive CXCR3-negative and CXCR3-positive cells had similar usage. The TRB CDR3s that CXCR3-positive naive cells carried were more hydrophobic than those of CXCR3-negative naive cells. Whereas both naive subsets had comparably high diversity, memory CD8+ cells had much lower diversity.

With regard to this clonotype: What it recognizes is unknown.

CDR3 length: 13 residues. 5' RACE with UMI labels generated the TRB cDNA libraries. TCRdb reworked the 5' RACE reads into one entry per CDR3 protein, no DNA. Reported are roughly 7,300 distinct CDR3 sequences; the ten largest clones contain roughly 1.4%. The authors gated naive CD8+ T cells as CD45RO-CCR7+CD27+CD95-. This TCR derives from a human donor in good health. Some clones in this sample may be carry-over from other donors' samples. Sequencing was performed on naive CXCR3+ CD8+ T cells from blood. Subset denoted: CD45RO-CCR7+CD27+CD95- naive CD8+ T cells expressing CXCR3 (TNR3+). This chain uses TRBV12-3 or TRBV12-4 with TRBJ2-7; TCRdb designates TRBD1, a call that cannot be tested without DNA. The CDR3 sequence: CASSSEGSYEQYF.